This T cell receptor beta chain derives from a study of CD8 T cells in Susac syndrome. On the study more broadly: When blood was collected, patients with Susac syndrome were therapy-naive, were taking corticosteroids, or were receiving intravenous immunoglobulin alone.

Findings and caveats of the study: The study's TCR sequencing and HLA analysis covered a relatively small number of individuals, and the study acknowledged this.

RNA totalling roughly 0.45 to 1 ug underwent reverse transcription with random hexamers. Across 54 Vbeta and 13 Jbeta, immunoSEQ multiplex PCR amplified TCR beta CDR3. Using its own MiXCR run on the immunoSEQ multiplex PCR reads, TCRdb lists one record per CDR3 protein. The profile shows roughly 220,000 distinct CDR3 sequences, approximately 94% of them singletons. TEMRA cells were FACS-enriched, and CD8+ and CD4+ T cells were isolated negatively. This CDR3 has 13 amino acids. V was trimmed by 4 bases and J by 7 bases, leaving 8 bases between them. In regard to this clonotype: Its antigen is currently unknown.

The sample taken for sequencing was CD4+ T cells from PBMCs. The receptor was isolated from a human donor with Susac syndrome. J is TRBJ1-6 and V is TRBV12-3 or TRBV12-4; D remains unclear. The CDR3 loop reads CASSWGPNSPLHF. CDR3 nucleotides: TGTGCCAGCAGTTGGGGTCCGAATTCACCCCTCCACTTT.